The next 28 T cell receptor beta chains were all read from a single sample in a study of blood T cell repertoires in COVID-19. Assay: immunoSEQ multiplex PCR; the TCRdb copy retains only in-frame clones and omits some. The sample records about 60,000 clones, around nine tenths being singletons. The sequenced sample was peripheral blood. The receptors originated from a man aged 55 to 70 with acute or convalescent COVID-19.

The chain employs TRBV3-1 (or the pseudogene TRBV3-2) and TRBJ2-4, with TRBD1 matching 8 bases. The V gene's germline CDR1 is LGHDT and CDR2 YNNKEL (reference sequence). The V gene end was trimmed by 2 bases and the J gene end by 16 bases; junction bases not matched to a gene: 7. The CDR3 runs to 12 residues. This CDR3 reads CASSQQDREFYF. CDR3 sequence (DNA): TGTGCCAGCAGCCAACAGGACAGGGAGTTTTACTTC.

The chain employs TRBV19 and TRBJ1-2; D is undetermined. Germline values: CDR1 LNHDA, CDR2 SQIVND (reference sequence). This CDR3 region has 11 residues. V gave up 7 bases and J gave up 6 bases, with 9 bases separating them. This CDR3 is CASTGLDGYTF. Written as DNA, the CDR3 is TGTGCCAGTACCGGGTTAGATGGCTACACCTTC. Full variable domain (remainder filled in from reference TRBV19 and TRBJ1-2): DGGITQSPKYLFRKEGQNVTLSCEQNLNHDAMYWYRQDPGQGLRLIYYSQIVNDFQKGDIAEGYSVSREKKESFPLTVTSAQKNPTAFYLCASTGLDGYTFGSGTRLTVV.

The chain is built from TRBV7-9 and TRBJ1-1, with 8 nucleotides matching TRBD1. After removal of 5 bases from V and 0 bases from J, the junction contained 5 bases not matched to a gene. Germline V CDR1 and CDR2: SEHNR, FQNEAQ (reference sequence). The CDR3 has 15 residues. CDR3 in amino acids: CASSARDRLNTEAFF. In nucleotides, the CDR3 is TGTGCCAGCAGCGCCCGGGACAGGTTGAACACTGAAGCTTTCTTT. The full variable domain, its missing parts supplied by reference TRBV7-9 and TRBJ1-1, is DTGVSQNPRHKITKRGQNVTFRCDPISEHNRLYWYRQTLGQGPEFLTYFQNEAQLEKSRLLSDRFSAERPKGSFSTLEIQRTEQGDSAMYLCASSARDRLNTEAFFGQGTRLTVV.

The chain has TRBV24-1 and TRBJ2-5, with 9 bases lining up with TRBD1. V shed 4 bases, J shed 3 bases, and the junction held 5 bases outside the gene matches. Germline values: CDR1 KGHDR, CDR2 SFDVKD. This CDR3 is built from 15 residues. CDR3 sequence: CATSEAGTGKETQYF. The CDR3 nucleotides read TGTGCCACCAGTGAAGCCGGGACAGGGAAAGAGACCCAGTACTTC.

The chain employs TRBV11-2 and TRBJ2-3; D might be TRBD1 (6 bases). Germline V gives CDR1 SGHAT, CDR2 FQNNGV. The CDR3 covers 14 residues. V lost 7 bases and J lost 9, with 20 bases in between. The DNA for the CDR3 is TGTGCCAGCACCTTTGCAGGGGTTTTGGACACGCAGTATTTT. It is translated as CASTFAGVLDTQYF. Combining the CDR3 with reference TRBV11-2 and TRBJ2-3 gives the whole variable domain EAGVAQSPRYKIIEKRQSVAFWCNPISGHATLYWYQQILGQGPKLLIQFQNNGVVDDSQLPKDRFSAERLKGVDSTLKIQPAKLEDSAVYLCASTFAGVLDTQYFGPGTRLTVL.

About this clone: In the same sample, other DNA sequences code for this CDR3. This chain joins TRBV5-1 and TRBJ2-5; D is perhaps TRBD2 (6 bases). Germline V gene lookup returns CDR1 SGHRS and CDR2 YFSETQ. With 4 bases removed from V and 4 bases from J, the gap between germline ends came to 11 bases. This CDR3 has 13 residues. The CDR3 sequence is CASSGVEGETQYF. CDR3 nucleotide sequence: TGCGCCAGCAGCGGGGTGGAGGGAGAGACCCAGTACTTC.

The rearrangement uses TRBV5-1 and TRBJ2-3, with D possibly being TRBD2 (6 bases). With 0 bases removed from V and 1 base from J, the gap between germline ends came to 9 bases. Per germline, CDR1 SGHRS and CDR2 YFSETQ. The CDR3 has 15 residues. CDR3 loop: CASSLVGEGTDTQYF. CDR3 sequence (DNA): TGCGCCAGCAGCTTGGTAGGGGAGGGCACAGATACGCAGTATTTT. The full variable domain, its missing parts supplied by reference TRBV5-1 and TRBJ2-3, is KAGVTQTPRYLIKTRGQQVTLSCSPISGHRSVSWYQQTPGQGLQFLFEYFSETQRNKGNFPGRFSGRQFSNSRSEMNVSTLELGDSALYLCASSLVGEGTDTQYFGPGTRLTVL.

The chain combines TRBV18 with TRBJ2-2; a weak D match, TRBD1 (6 bases). This CDR3 comprises 16 residues. V lost 3 bases and J 8 bases, leaving 19 bases between the germline ends. Germline V gene lookup returns CDR1 KGHSH and CDR2 LQKENI. The CDR3 is CASSPTNGQSRGELFF. The DNA of the CDR3 is TGTGCCAGCTCACCCACTAACGGACAGTCCCGGGGGGAGCTGTTTTTT.

The chain is built from TRBV18 and TRBJ1-4, with D possibly being TRBD1 (6 bases). The CDR3 totals 15 residues. V shed 4 bases and J shed 0 bases, with 9 bases lying between them. Germline values: CDR1 KGHSH, CDR2 LQKENI. CDR3 sequence: CASSRQGPTNEKLFF. The CDR3 DNA reads as TGTGCCAGCTCACGGCAGGGGCCAACTAATGAAAAACTGTTTTTT.

This clone was seen more than once but under ten times. V and J are TRBV7-2 and TRBJ2-1, with D perhaps TRBD2 (6 bases). V shed 8 bases and J shed 7 bases, with 21 bases lying between them. This CDR3 is 15 amino acids long. The germline CDR1 and CDR2 sequences are SGHTA and FQGNSA. The CDR3 DNA is TGTGCCAGCGGGGGAGGCGGGGCCTCTAGGAATGAGCAGTTCTTC. The encoded protein is CASGGGGASRNEQFF. The full variable domain, with the rest looked up from reference TRBV7-2 and TRBJ2-1, is GAGVSQSPSNKVTEKGKDVELRCDPISGHTALYWYRQSLGQGLEFLIYFQGNSAPDKSGLPSDRFSAERTGGSVSTLTIQRTQQEDSAVYLCASGGGGASRNEQFFGPGTRLTVL.

This chain links TRBV6-5 with TRBJ1-1; D is perhaps TRBD1 (6 bases). Trimming removed 7 bases at V and 4 bases at J, with 19 bases between. Germline V CDR1 and CDR2: MNHEY, SVGAGI. CDR3 length: 15 residues. CDR3 coding DNA: TGTGCCAGCAAGGTTGACGGGGGGCCTAGCACTGAAGCTTTCTTT. The encoded protein is CASKVDGGPSTEAFF.

V gene TRBV10-2 combines with J gene TRBJ1-5; possibly TRBD1 for D (6 bases). CDR1 is WSHSY and CDR2 is SAAADI in the germline V gene. V shed 2 bases and J shed 6 bases, with 11 bases lying between them. This CDR3 region has 14 residues. DNA for the CDR3: TGCGCCAGCAGTGAGGGGGGCGCGTCTCAGCCCCAGCATTTT. It specifies CASSEGGASQPQHF.

This sequence joins TRBV3-1 (or the pseudogene TRBV3-2) and TRBJ2-1, with a possible D match to TRBD2 (6 bases). Trimming cost V 0 bases and J 6 bases, with 15 bases left between them. The CDR3 covers 16 residues. Germline V gene data show CDR1 as LGHDT and CDR2 as YNNKEL (reference sequence). In DNA, the CDR3 is TGTGCCAGCAGCCAAGAGGAGGGCCTAGAGAGCAATGAGCAGTTCTTC. Translation: CASSQEEGLESNEQFF.

This clone was seen only once. This chain uses TRBV5-4 with TRBJ2-3; 11 positions match TRBD2. In germline, CDR1 is SGHNT, CDR2 YYREEE (reference sequence). Trimming cost V 5 bases and J 8 bases; bases outside gene matches: 13. CDR3 length: 16 residues. The CDR3 here is CASRPSLTSGNSTQYF. Written as DNA, the CDR3 is TGTGCCAGCAGGCCGAGCTTGACTAGCGGGAATAGTACGCAGTATTTT.

The CDR3 is CATSSGTSVNEQFF. In DNA form, the CDR3 reads TGTGCCACCAGCAGCGGGACTAGTGTCAATGAGCAGTTCTTC. This rearrangement joins TRBV15 to TRBJ2-1; 8 bases agree with TRBD2. This CDR3 region has 14 residues. Germline assignment: CDR1 LNHNV and CDR2 YYDKDF (reference sequence). Trimming removed 3 bases from V and 6 bases from J; junction bases left unmatched: 4. The complete variable domain, with remaining parts taken from reference TRBV15 and TRBJ2-1, reads DAMVIQNPRYQVTQFGKPVTLSCSQTLNHNVMYWYQQKSSQAPKLLFHYYDKDFNNEADTPDNFQSRRPNTSFCFLDIRSPGLGDTAMYLCATSSGTSVNEQFFGPGTRLTVL.

V is TRBV28 and J is TRBJ2-2; 7 bases line up with TRBD1. V lost 9 bases to trimming and J lost 5 bases; unmatched junction nucleotides: 9. The CDR3 contains 14 residues. Germline loops: CDR1 MDHEN, CDR2 SYDVKM. For the CDR3, the DNA is TGTGCCAGTCAATCCTACAGGGGAACCGGGGAGCTGTTTTTT. It specifies CASQSYRGTGELFF.

The chain is built from TRBV30 and TRBJ2-1; the D gene is possibly TRBD2 (5 bases). This CDR3 spans 14 amino acids. V gave up 4 bases and J gave up 1 base, with 11 bases separating them. Per germline, CDR1 GTSNPN and CDR2 SVGIG (reference sequence). CDR3 protein: CAWNRAASYNEQFF. The CDR3 DNA is TGTGCCTGGAATAGAGCGGCATCCTACAATGAGCAGTTCTTC.

The chain links TRBV20-1 to TRBJ2-3; 11 positions agree with TRBD2. There are 14 residues in the CDR3. Germline loops: CDR1 DFQATT, CDR2 SNEGSKA (reference sequence). The junction had 4 bases not matched to a gene; V was cut back by 3 bases and J by 5 bases. CDR3 DNA sequence: TGCAGTGCTAGTTACCTAGCGGGGGGAGATACGCAGTATTTT. Translating gives CSASYLAGGDTQYF.

The V call is TRBV7-3, the J call TRBJ2-1, with 7 bases identical to TRBD2. Looked up from germline, CDR1 is SGHTA and CDR2 is FQGTGA. The CDR3 consists of 16 residues. V lost 1 base, J lost 0 bases, and 3 bases stayed unmatched. The CDR3 region has the DNA TGTGCCAGCAGCTTAATTCCGGGAGGCTCCTACAATGAGCAGTTCTTC. Its protein product is CASSLIPGGSYNEQFF.

This chain uses TRBV2 with TRBJ2-2, with 7 bases that match TRBD1. Germline CDR1 reads SNHLY; CDR2 reads FYNNEI. The V segment lost 6 bases and the J segment 1 base; nucleotides outside the gene matches: 2. The CDR3 totals 14 residues. The CDR3 reads CASSRTGNTGELFF. The CDR3 DNA reads as TGTGCCAGCAGCCGGACAGGGAACACCGGGGAGCTGTTTTTT. The whole variable domain, remainder taken from reference TRBV2 and TRBJ2-2, is EPEVTQTPSHQVTQMGQEVILRCVPISNHLYFYWYRQILGQKVEFLVSFYNNEISEKSEIFDDQFSVERPDGSNFTLKIRSTKLEDSAMYFCASSRTGNTGELFFGEGSRLTVL.

This chain uses TRBV7-9 with TRBJ1-2, with D possibly TRBD1 on 6 matching bases. Trimming shortened V by 2 bases and J by 2 bases, and 18 bases separated the two germline ends. Germline V lookup: CDR1 SEHNR, CDR2 FQNEAQ (reference sequence). The CDR3 loop spans 17 amino acids. The CDR3 nucleotides are TGTGCCAGCAGCTTAAACAGGGCTCCCCTTATAAACTATGGCTACACCTTC. Amino acids: CASSLNRAPLINYGYTF.

The chain combines TRBV27 with TRBJ2-1; D gene uncertain. With 5 bases removed from V and 8 bases from J, the gap between germline ends came to 10 bases. Germline V gene sequence: CDR1 MNHEY, CDR2 SMNVEV (reference sequence). The CDR3 is made up of 12 amino acids. CDR3 residues: CASSLRRDEQFF. In DNA form, the CDR3 reads TGTGCCAGCAGTCTCCGCCGGGATGAGCAGTTCTTC.

This clone occurred once. This sequence joins TRBV5-1 and TRBJ2-1, with D possibly being TRBD2 (5 bases). The CDR3 extends over 13 amino acids. The V and J ends lost 1 base and 5 bases respectively, with 7 bases between them. CDR1 and CDR2 from the germline V gene are SGHRS and YFSETQ. CDR3 coding DNA: TGCGCCAGCAGCTTGATGACTAACAATGAGCAGTTCTTC. It is translated as CASSLMTNNEQFF.

This chain joins TRBV27 and TRBJ2-7; 10 bases align to TRBD2. The ends lost 9 bases at V and 6 bases at J; junction bases unmatched: 8. Germline V lookup: CDR1 MNHEY, CDR2 SMNVEV (reference sequence). The CDR3 length is 13 residues. The CDR3 sequence is CARSGLAFCEQYF. In nucleotides, the CDR3 is TGTGCCAGATCGGGACTAGCGTTTTGCGAGCAGTACTTC.

This chain joins TRBV19 and TRBJ2-2; 9 bases map to TRBD2. Germline V lookup: CDR1 LNHDA, CDR2 SQIVND (reference sequence). This CDR3 is 16 amino acids long. V gave up 3 bases and J gave up 5 bases; unmatched junction bases: 7. CDR3 sequence: CASSMASGIVTGELFF. CDR3 bases: TGTGCCAGTAGTATGGCTAGCGGGATAGTAACCGGGGAGCTGTTTTTT. Together with reference TRBV19 and TRBJ2-2, the CDR3 gives the full variable domain: DGGITQSPKYLFRKEGQNVTLSCEQNLNHDAMYWYRQDPGQGLRLIYYSQIVNDFQKGDIAEGYSVSREKKESFPLTVTSAQKNPTAFYLCASSMASGIVTGELFFGEGSRLTVL.

The J gene is TRBJ1-3, the V gene TRBV19; D ambiguous. V lost 2 bases to trimming and J lost 0 bases, with 11 bases between them. The CDR3 contains 16 residues. Per the germline V gene, CDR1 is LNHDA and CDR2 is SQIVND (reference sequence). CDR3 DNA: TGTGCCAGTAGTATACGTCTGGGGAGCTCTGGAAACACCATATATTTT. Protein sequence: CASSIRLGSSGNTIYF.

This clone turned up a few times. The chain uses TRBV2 and TRBJ2-7; 8 nucleotides agree with TRBD1. V shed 10 bases and J 1 base; nucleotides not matched to a gene: 6. The CDR3 extends over 13 amino acids. CDR1 SNHLY and CDR2 FYNNEI come from the germline V gene. The CDR3 nucleotides are TGTGCCACCTCCCGGACAGGGTCCTACGAGCAGTACTTC. Translated, it gives CATSRTGSYEQYF.

The V and J genes are TRBV18 and TRBJ1-5, with a weak D call TRBD1 (5 bases). Germline V gives CDR1 KGHSH, CDR2 LQKENI. The CDR3 runs to 15 residues. The V end lost 1 base, the J end lost 6 bases, and 13 bases lay between the germline ends. For the CDR3, the DNA is TGTGCCAGCTCACCACAGGGGCCCCTAAGTCAGCCCCAGCATTTT. Its protein product is CASSPQGPLSQPQHF.